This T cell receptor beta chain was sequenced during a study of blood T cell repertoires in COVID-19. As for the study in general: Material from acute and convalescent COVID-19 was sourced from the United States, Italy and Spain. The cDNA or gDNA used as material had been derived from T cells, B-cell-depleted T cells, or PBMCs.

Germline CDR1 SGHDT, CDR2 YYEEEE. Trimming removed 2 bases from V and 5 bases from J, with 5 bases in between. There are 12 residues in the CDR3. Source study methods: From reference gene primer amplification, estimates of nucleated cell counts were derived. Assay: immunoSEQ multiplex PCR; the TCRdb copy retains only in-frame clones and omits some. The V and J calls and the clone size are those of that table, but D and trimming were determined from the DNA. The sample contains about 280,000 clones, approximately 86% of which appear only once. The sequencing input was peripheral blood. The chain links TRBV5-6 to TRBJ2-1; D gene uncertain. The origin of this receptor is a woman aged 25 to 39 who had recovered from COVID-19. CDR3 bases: TGTGCCAGCAGCTTCTACGACAATGAGCAGTTCTTC. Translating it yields CASSFYDNEQFF.